This is a list of T cell receptor beta chains from one sample in a study of Graves' ophthalmopathy and Graves' hyperthyroidism. TCRdb reprocessed the multiplex PCR reads via MiXCR and lists one record per CDR3 protein. The data show over a million distinct CDR3 sequences, about 36% seen once. The sequenced material came from peripheral blood or thyroid tissue (not recorded which). These TCRs come from an adult man with Graves' hyperthyroidism. Both conserved end residues are part of each CDR3. A D gene is named only where the DNA matches it firmly. Not all rows give a size; the values are once, few, many and, for expanded clones, a class.

>NA|TRBD1|TRBJ2-5|TRBV6-5
CASRDRIETQYF
TGTGCCAGCAGGGACAGGATAGAGACCCAGTACTTC
>many|NA|TRBJ2-7|TRBV12-5
CASGRGGGTAEQYF
TGTGCTAGTGGCCGAGGGGGAGGGACGGCCGAGCAGTACTTC
>NA|TRBD1|TRBJ1-5|TRBV6-5
CASSYGQGINQPQHF
TGTGCCAGCAGTTACGGACAGGGGATTAATCAGCCCCAGCATTTT
>NA|NA|TRBJ1-5|TRBV2
CASSFPGRSSQPQHF
TGTGCCAGCAGTTTCCCGGGACGGAGCAGTCAGCCCCAGCATTTT
>NA|TRBD2|TRBJ2-1|TRBV29-1
CSVDRLADYNEQFF
TGCAGCGTTGATAGACTAGCGGACTACAATGAGCAGTTCTTC
>NA|NA|TRBJ1-1|TRBV15
CATSSLHSYEAFF
TGTGCCACCAGCAGCTTACATTCATATGAAGCTTTCTTT
>many|NA|TRBJ1-2|TRBV27
CASSITGHYGYTF
TGTGCCAGCAGCATAACAGGGCACTATGGCTACACCTTC
>NA|NA|TRBJ1-3|TRBV12-3/TRBV12-4
CASSITGRSGNTIYF
TGTGCCAGCAGCATTACGGGACGTTCTGGAAACACCATATATTTT
>many|NA|TRBJ1-6|TRBV6-5
CASGRGGRNSPLHF
TGTGCCAGCGGGCGTGGGGGAAGGAATTCACCCCTCCACTTT
>NA|NA|TRBJ2-7|TRBV27
CASSSTPHEQYF
TGTGCCAGCAGTTCAACACCCCACGAGCAGTACTTC
>many|TRBD1|TRBJ2-5|TRBV7-3
CASSPTGRGYQETQYF
TGTGCCAGCAGCCCGACAGGGAGAGGGTACCAAGAGACCCAGTACTTC
>many|NA|TRBJ2-7|TRBV20-1
CSADSVGESEQYF
TGCAGTGCTGACTCGGTGGGGGAGAGCGAGCAGTACTTC
>many|NA|TRBJ2-7|TRBV14
CASSQVGRYYEQYF
TGTGCCAGCAGCCAAGTTGGCCGATACTACGAGCAGTACTTC
>NA|TRBD1|TRBJ1-6|TRBV9
CASSQDPRPGTANSPLHF
TGTGCCAGCAGCCAAGATCCCAGACCCGGGACAGCCAATTCACCCCTCCACTTT
>NA|NA|TRBJ1-1|TRBV25-1
CASSAGRVKNTEAFF
TGTGCCAGCAGTGCCGGGAGGGTAAAGAACACTGAAGCTTTCTTT
>NA|NA|TRBJ2-7|TRBV11-1
CASSSAGRAYEQHF
TGTGCCAGCAGCTCGGCGGGCAGGGCCTACGAGCAGCACTTC
>many|NA|TRBJ2-2|TRBV12-3/TRBV12-4
CASLPDHGELFF
TGTGCCAGTCTCCCTGATCACGGGGAGCTGTTTTTT
>many|NA|TRBJ1-2|TRBV7-2
CASSFRRLGESSNYGYTF
TGTGCCAGCAGCTTCCGGCGGTTGGGGGAAAGTTCAAACTATGGCTACACCTTC
>NA|NA|TRBJ1-4|TRBV30
CAWSPGAGNEKLFF
TGTGCCTGGAGTCCAGGGGCGGGTAATGAAAAACTGTTTTTT
>many|NA|TRBJ2-5|TRBV7-9
CAITETQYF
TGTGCCATTACGGAGACCCAGTACTTC
>many|NA|TRBJ2-5|TRBV29-1
CSVVSTGRETQYF
TGCAGCGTTGTATCCACAGGGAGGGAGACCCAGTACTTC
>NA|TRBD1|TRBJ2-7|TRBV29-1
CSVADRGHYEQYF
TGCAGCGTTGCGGACAGGGGACACTACGAGCAGTACTTC
>many|NA|TRBJ2-7|TRBV4-1
CASSQEGRPYEQYF
TGCGCCAGCAGCCAGGAAGGACGGCCCTACGAGCAGTACTTC
>many|NA|TRBJ1-1|TRBV10-2
CASSGGGRAEAFF
TGCGCCAGCAGTGGGGGGGGGCGGGCTGAAGCTTTCTTT
>few|TRBD1|TRBJ1-1|TRBV10-3
CASRSARTGSTEAFF
TGTGCCAGCAGATCGGCTAGGACAGGGTCAACTGAAGCTTTCTTT
>NA|TRBD2|TRBJ2-2|TRBV5-6
CASSYIGLAVDTGELFF
TGTGCCAGCAGCTACATAGGACTAGCGGTAGACACCGGGGAGCTGTTTTTT
>NA|NA|TRBJ1-1|TRBV12-3/TRBV12-4
CASSAGHNTEAFF
TGTGCCAGCAGTGCGGGACATAACACTGAAGCTTTCTTT
>many|NA|TRBJ2-5|TRBV20-1
CSAYNQETQYF
TGCAGTGCTTATAATCAAGAGACCCAGTACTTC
>many|NA|TRBJ2-5|TRBV20-1
CSAPETGRVETQYF
TGCAGTGCTCCTGAGACAGGGAGGGTCGAGACCCAGTACTTC
>NA|NA|TRBJ2-5|TRBV24-1
CATSEVRIGTQYF
TGTGCCACCAGTGAGGTCCGGATAGGGACCCAGTACTTC
>many|NA|TRBJ1-5|TRBV19
CASSTSRQPQHF
TGTGCCAGTAGTACCTCTAGGCAGCCCCAGCATTTT
>many|NA|TRBJ1-4|TRBV6-4
CASLATNEKLFF
TGTGCCAGCCTGGCAACTAATGAAAAACTGTTTTTT
>few|TRBD1|TRBJ1-2|TRBV7-9
CARGQGGYGYTF
TGTGCCAGAGGACAGGGGGGCTATGGCTACACCTTC
>many|NA|TRBJ1-2|TRBV7-2
CASRRSSAENYGYTF
TGTGCCAGCAGAAGGTCGTCTGCCGAAAACTATGGCTACACCTTC
>many|NA|TRBJ2-7|TRBV3-1
CASSQAVGSYEQYF
TGTGCCAGCAGCCAAGCTGTTGGGTCCTACGAGCAGTACTTC
>NA|NA|TRBJ1-1|TRBV6-1
CASSEPPPEAFF
TGTGCCAGCAGTGAACCCCCCCCTGAAGCTTTCTTT
>NA|NA|TRBJ2-7|TRBV2
CAPDQGYEQYF
TGTGCACCAGACCAGGGCTACGAGCAGTACTTC
>many|TRBD2|TRBJ2-7|TRBV12-3/TRBV12-4
CASREAGTSDEQYF
TGTGCCAGCAGGGAAGCGGGAACTTCCGACGAGCAGTACTTC
>NA|NA|TRBJ2-7|TRBV7-2
CASLVGESYEQYF
TGTGCCAGCTTGGTTGGGGAATCCTACGAGCAGTACTTC
>once|NA|TRBJ2-6|TRBV19
CASSIAGAYVLTF
TGTGCCAGTAGTATAGCTGGGGCCTACGTCCTGACTTTC
>NA|NA|TRBJ2-7|TRBV12-3/TRBV12-4
CASSFETTYEQYF
TGTGCCAGCAGTTTTGAAACAACCTACGAGCAGTACTTC
>many|NA|TRBJ2-2|TRBV7-2
CASSLSRKKNTGELFF
TGTGCCAGCAGCTTGTCTCGAAAGAAGAACACCGGGGAGCTGTTTTTT
>many|NA|TRBJ1-6|TRBV7-2
CASSPGPGSGLHF
TGTGCCAGCAGCCCGGGACCCGGTTCGGGGCTCCACTTT
>NA|NA|TRBJ2-7|TRBV2
CASSDSSAYEQYF
TGTGCCAGCAGTGATTCTTCGGCCTACGAGCAGTACTTC
>NA|NA|TRBJ2-5|TRBV25-1
CASNQRGYEETQYF
TGTGCCAGCAACCAACGGGGGTATGAAGAGACCCAGTACTTC
>many|TRBD1|TRBJ1-5|TRBV6-6
CASSRLRGNQPQHF
TGTGCCAGCAGTCGACTCAGGGGGAATCAGCCCCAGCATTTT
>NA|NA|TRBJ1-1|TRBV11-1
CASSSASGTDNTEAFF
TGTGCCAGCAGCTCAGCTAGCGGGACGGACAACACTGAAGCTTTCTTT
>many|NA|TRBJ1-2|TRBV12-3/TRBV12-4
CASSLRPGGGYTF
TGTGCCAGCAGTTTACGGCCGGGTGGGGGCTACACCTTC
>NA|NA|TRBJ2-2|TRBV30
CAQVNTGELFF
TGTGCCCAAGTGAACACCGGGGAGCTGTTTTTT
>many|NA|TRBJ2-6|TRBV20-1
CSAINSGANVLTF
TGCAGTGCTATAAACTCTGGGGCCAACGTCCTGACTTTC
>NA|TRBD2|TRBJ2-2|TRBV24-1
CASSSIAGASTGELFF
TGTGCCAGCAGTTCCATAGCGGGAGCCTCCACCGGGGAGCTGTTTTTT
>NA|NA|TRBJ1-5|TRBV30
CAWRGEGQPQHF
TGTGCCTGGAGAGGGGAAGGTCAGCCCCAGCATTTT
>many|NA|TRBJ2-7|TRBV9
CASSVGGRVGSYEQYF
TGTGCCAGCAGCGTGGGGGGACGTGTGGGCTCCTACGAGCAGTACTTC
>NA|NA|TRBJ2-2|TRBV10-3
CASIISSTGELFF
TGTGCCAGCATCATAAGCAGCACCGGGGAGCTGTTTTTT
>NA|NA|TRBJ2-3|TRBV5-4
CASSPPTRLSTDTQYF
TGTGCCAGCAGTCCCCCGACTAGGCTGTCGACAGATACGCAGTATTTT
>once|NA|TRBJ1-2|TRBV20-1
CSTPSRGGYTF
TGCAGTACCCCAAGCCGGGGTGGCTACACCTTC
>NA|NA|TRBJ2-2|TRBV7-3
CASSPFGGSNTGELFF
TGTGCCAGCAGCCCGTTCGGGGGCTCGAACACCGGGGAGCTGTTTTTT
>NA|NA|TRBJ2-7|TRBV7-3
CASSHIGGAYEQYF
TGCGCCAGCAGCCACATCGGGGGCGCCTACGAGCAGTACTTC
>NA|NA|TRBJ1-2|TRBV7-2
CATSPVGRGNDYGYTF
TGTGCCACCAGCCCCGTCGGGCGGGGTAACGACTATGGCTACACCTTC
>many|NA|TRBJ1-5|TRBV15
CATSRDGAGTWDQPQHF
TGTGCCACCAGCAGAGATGGGGCGGGGACTTGGGATCAGCCCCAGCATTTT